The clone carrying this T cell receptor beta chain has a handful of counts. Its antigen is as yet unknown. CDR3 length: 14 amino acids. Per the germline V gene, CDR1 is MGHRA and CDR2 is YSYEKL. Trimming removed 3 bases from V and 7 bases from J, with 16 bases in between. The data belong to a study of T cell repertoires in cytomegalovirus infection. MiXCR, run by TCRdb on the reads, gives a single entry per CDR3 protein. The repertoire holds approximately 590,000 distinct CDR3 sequences, with about 40% as singletons. The TCR was taken from a human donor in good health (CMV status not recorded). Some clones in this sample may be carry-over from other donors' samples. The sequencing used cultured PBMCs, collected from culture after CMV antigen stimulation. The chain uses TRBV4-1 and TRBJ2-7, with D perhaps matching TRBD1 or TRBD2 (7 bases each). The CDR3 loop is CASSQTGLGGEQYF. CDR3 DNA: TGCGCCAGCAGCCAGACAGGGCTCGGGGGGGAGCAGTACTTC.